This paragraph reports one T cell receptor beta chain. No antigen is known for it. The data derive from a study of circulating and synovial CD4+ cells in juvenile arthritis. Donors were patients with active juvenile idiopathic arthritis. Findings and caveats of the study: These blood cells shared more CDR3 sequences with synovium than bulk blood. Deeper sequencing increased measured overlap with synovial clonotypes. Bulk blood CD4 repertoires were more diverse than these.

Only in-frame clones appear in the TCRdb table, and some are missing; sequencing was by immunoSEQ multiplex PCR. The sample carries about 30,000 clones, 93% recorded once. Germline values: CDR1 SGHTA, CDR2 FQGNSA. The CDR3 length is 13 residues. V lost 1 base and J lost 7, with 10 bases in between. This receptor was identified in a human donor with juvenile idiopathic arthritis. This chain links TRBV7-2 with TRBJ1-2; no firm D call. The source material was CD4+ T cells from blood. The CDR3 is CASSLDRSSGYTF. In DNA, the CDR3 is TGTGCCAGCAGCTTAGACAGAAGCAGTGGCTACACCTTC.